This TCR beta chain was sequenced for a study of technical replicates of blood from a few donors. V was shortened by 1 base and J by 0 bases, with 6 bases between the two germline ends. The germline V gene encodes CDR1 MNHEY and CDR2 SVGAGI. The CDR3 has 15 amino acids. The method was immunoSEQ multiplex PCR; TCRdb's version includes in-frame clones alone and lacks a portion of them. The table has about 94,000 clones, roughly 96% seen once. This chain joins TRBV6-5 and TRBJ1-4; no firm D call. The specimen sequenced was T cells isolated from PBMCs. This TCR was sampled from a human donor in good health. In nucleotides, the CDR3 is TGTGCCAGCAGTTACTTGGAGTCAACTAATGAAAAACTGTTTTTT. Protein sequence: CASSYLESTNEKLFF.